These T cell receptor beta chains were read from a single sample in a study of blood T cell repertoires in COVID-19. Profiled with immunoSEQ multiplex PCR; TCRdb holds only in-frame clones, not every one. The repertoire includes 100,000 to 150,000 clones, around nine tenths of them detected once, and around 2% sits in the top ten. The specimen sequenced was peripheral blood. These TCRs come from a man aged 50 or older with COVID-19, enrolled during active disease. The conserved cysteine and the conserved F or W are not part of the CDR3 here. Fields, in order: J gene, D gene, V gene, CDR3 protein. A D gene is named only where the DNA matches it firmly.

>TRBJ1-4|NA|TRBV5-1
ASSSTATNEKLF
>TRBJ1-1|TRBD1|TRBV27
ASSRATGGVNTEAF
>TRBJ1-4|NA|TRBV7-9
ASGSGGVNEKLF
>TRBJ1-1|TRBD1|TRBV28
ASIRQGATEAF
>TRBJ2-7|TRBD2|TRBV4-3
ASSQEGGIAYEQY
>TRBJ1-3|NA|TRBV6-1
ASSEVDRGNTIY
>TRBJ1-5|NA|TRBV10-3
AISGGEGGQPQH
>TRBJ2-1|TRBD2|TRBV18
ASSLTSGRGNEQF
>TRBJ2-1|TRBD2|TRBV19
ASSRDYGSYNEQF
>TRBJ2-4|TRBD2|TRBV19
ASSMSGGNIQY